What follows are 9 T cell receptor beta chains derived from one specimen sequenced in a study of beta chain features in type 1 diabetes. Study conclusions and caveats: Moderate yet significant TCRB CDR3 shortening was seen in Type 1 diabetes patients in all four CD4+ subsets.

Antigen specificity for these receptors is unknown. cDNA synthesis used the whole RNA isolate, giving expressed TCRB sequences. Data came from immunoSEQ multiplex PCR; TCRdb stores just in-frame clones and leaves some out. The data contain roughly 700,000 clones, about an eighth of them singletons. Sequenced material: naive CD4+ T cells from blood. All receptors derive from a young man with type 1 diabetes.

The chain recombines TRBV7-8 with TRBJ1-1, with TRBD1 matching over 7 bases. CDR1 is SGHVS, CDR2 FQNEAQ, per germline. V gave up 4 bases and J gave up 0 bases; unmatched junction bases: 8. This CDR3 region has 16 residues. In nucleotides, the CDR3 is TGTGCCAGCAGCTCCTCAGGGGGGGCCTTGAACACTGAAGCTTTCTTT. Protein: CASSSSGGALNTEAFF.

The genes are TRBV19 and TRBJ1-2; D not certain. Per germline, CDR1 LNHDA and CDR2 SQIVND (reference sequence). Trimming shortened V by 6 bases and J by 4 bases, and 12 bases separated the two germline ends. CDR3 length equals 13 residues. CDR3 sequence (DNA): TGTGCCAGTAGGCCCCAAGGGAGCTATGGCTACACCTTC. This sequence encodes CASRPQGSYGYTF.

J is TRBJ2-3 and V is TRBV5-4; D perhaps matches TRBD1 (6 bases). Germline-derived CDR1 and CDR2 are SGHNT and YYREEE (reference sequence). This CDR3 spans 13 amino acids. Trimming shortened V by 7 bases and J by 3 bases, and 12 bases separated the two germline ends. The CDR3 region is CASPDRETDTQYF. CDR3 sequence (DNA): TGTGCCAGCCCGGACAGAGAAACAGATACGCAGTATTTT.

The V call is TRBV30, the J call TRBJ1-3, with a tentative D call TRBD1 (6 bases). The V end was cut by 5 bases, the J end by 2 bases, with 10 bases between. Germline lookup yields CDR1 GTSNPN and CDR2 SVGIG (reference sequence). The CDR3 consists of 13 residues. The CDR3 spells CAWRGPPGNTIYF. The CDR3 DNA sequence: TGTGCCTGGCGGGGGCCCCCTGGAAACACCATATATTTT.

In its sample, this clone was seen a few times. The chain couples TRBV5-1 to TRBJ1-2; weak D call: TRBD1 (6 bases). The CDR3 totals 14 residues. The germline CDR1 and CDR2 sequences are SGHRS and YFSETQ. The V gene lost 0 bases and the J gene lost 4 bases, with 10 bases spanning the gap. In DNA form, the CDR3 reads TGCGCCAGCAGCTTGGGACAGGCGGGCTATGGCTACACCTTC. Protein: CASSLGQAGYGYTF.

This clone was counted a few times. The chain combines TRBV30 with TRBJ2-5; D remains unclear. The CDR3 consists of 14 residues. The germline CDR1 and CDR2 sequences are GTSNPN and SVGIG (reference sequence). V dropped 5 bases and J dropped 2 bases, with 15 bases sitting between them. DNA of the CDR3: TGTGCCTGGGAGCCCATGGGTTCTCAAGAGACCCAGTACTTC. Translation gives CAWEPMGSQETQYF.

The chain combines TRBV7-9 with TRBJ1-6; a weak D match, TRBD1 (5 bases). Germline loops: CDR1 SEHNR, CDR2 FQNEAQ (reference sequence). The CDR3 length is 14 residues. V lost 1 base and J 13 bases, leaving 14 bases between the germline ends. The CDR3 protein is CASSLEGAGIPLHF. The CDR3, as DNA: TGTGCCAGCAGCTTAGAGGGCGCAGGGATCCCCCTCCACTTT.

The J gene is TRBJ1-1, the V gene TRBV30; D is uncertain. Germline V lookup: CDR1 GTSNPN, CDR2 SVGIG (reference sequence). This CDR3 comprises 12 residues. Between the trimmed V and J ends, which lost 0 bases and 4 bases, there was a span of 6 bases. The CDR3 DNA reads TGTGCCTGGAGTGTACGTAGCACTGAAGCTTTCTTT. This encodes CAWSVRSTEAFF.

This chain joins TRBV5-6 and TRBJ1-2, with D tentatively TRBD1 (6 bases). V gave up 4 bases and J gave up 5 bases, with 12 bases separating them. CDR3 size: 13 residues. The germline CDR1 and CDR2 sequences are SGHDT and YYEEEE. CDR3 DNA sequence: TGTGCCAGCAGCAGGGACAACGAATATGGCTACACCTTC. This sequence encodes CASSRDNEYGYTF.